One sample yielded the 24 T cell receptor beta chains listed below, sequenced in a study of blood T cell repertoires in COVID-19. Method: immunoSEQ multiplex PCR; TCRdb's copy keeps in-frame clones and lacks some. The sample includes about 280,000 clones, about 80% seen only once; the top ten take around a tenth. The sequenced sample consisted of peripheral blood. Receptors were obtained from a woman aged 50 to 60 who had recovered from COVID-19.

J is TRBJ1-1 and V is TRBV12-3 or TRBV12-4; tentatively, D is TRBD1 (5 bases). The CDR3 has 13 residues. V lost 2 bases and J lost 4, with 8 bases in between. The CDR3 loop is CASSLWQGTEAFF. CDR3 in DNA: TGTGCCAGCAGTTTATGGCAGGGCACTGAAGCTTTCTTT.

This clone was seen a single time. The chain links TRBV27 to TRBJ1-2; the D gene is possibly TRBD1 (6 bases). The CDR3 runs 16 residues. Germline CDR1 reads MNHEY; CDR2 reads SMNVEV (reference sequence). V dropped 0 bases and J dropped 3 bases, with 14 bases sitting between them. The CDR3 coding sequence is TGTGCCAGCAGTTTATCCTCGGACAGCCTCTACTATGGCTACACCTTC. This sequence encodes CASSLSSDSLYYGYTF.

This clone was seen more than once but under ten times. CDR3 coding DNA: TGTGCCAGCAGCCAAGATACAGGGGCGCGGTCGTACTTC. Translation: CASSQDTGARSYF. The rearrangement links TRBV3-1 (or the pseudogene TRBV3-2) to TRBJ2-7; 7 nucleotides agree with TRBD1. The CDR3 runs to 13 residues. Germline V gene lookup returns CDR1 LGHDT and CDR2 YNNKEL (reference sequence). J gave up 12 bases and V 0 bases, and 8 bases lay outside the gene matches.

This clone was seen a single time. The chain joins TRBV5-6 to TRBJ1-1, with 7 positions matching TRBD1. Looked up from germline, CDR1 is SGHDT and CDR2 is YYEEEE. V shed 3 bases, J shed 2 bases, and the junction held 4 bases outside the gene matches. The CDR3 extends over 14 amino acids. CDR3 sequence (DNA): TGTGCCAGCAGCTACGGACAGGCCAACACTGAAGCTTTCTTT. It specifies CASSYGQANTEAFF. Full variable domain (rest looked up from reference TRBV5-6 and TRBJ1-1): DAGVTQSPTHLIKTRGQQVTLRCSPKSGHDTVSWYQQALGQGPQFIFQYYEEEERQRGNFPDRFSGHQFPNYSSELNVNALLLGDSALYLCASSYGQANTEAFFGQGTRLTVV.

The chain is built from TRBV7-2 and TRBJ2-3; unclear D gene. The CDR3 contains 11 residues. The V and J ends lost 5 bases and 5 bases respectively, with 5 bases between them. Per the germline V gene, CDR1 is SGHTA and CDR2 is FQGNSA. The chain's CDR3 is CASSPRDTQYF. In nucleotides, the CDR3 is TGTGCCAGCAGCCCGAGAGATACGCAGTATTTT.

The rearrangement links TRBV19 to TRBJ2-7; 9 nucleotides agree with TRBD1. The CDR3 totals 15 residues. Germline V gene lookup returns CDR1 LNHDA and CDR2 SQIVND (reference sequence). V dropped 6 bases and J dropped 3; count of bases not matched to a gene: 9. CDR3 in DNA: TGTGCCAGTAGCCGACAGGGGGGATTGAACTACGAGCAGTACTTC. The encoded protein is CASSRQGGLNYEQYF.

This clone is a singleton in its sample. Additional DNA sequences in this sample encode the identical CDR3. This chain connects TRBV5-4 to TRBJ1-3; D not resolved. The CDR3 runs 13 residues. Trimming removed 0 bases at V and 2 bases at J, with 3 bases between. The germline CDR1 and CDR2 sequences are SGHNT and YYREEE (reference sequence). The CDR3 coding sequence is TGTGCCAGCAGCTTGGCAGCTGGAAACACCATATATTTT. Encoded protein: CASSLAAGNTIYF.

In its sample, this clone was seen once. This sequence joins TRBV7-2 and TRBJ2-6; no definite D call. This CDR3 has 14 residues. The germline gives CDR1 SGHTA, CDR2 FQGNSA. The ends were cut back, 5 bases at V and 10 bases at J, with 15 bases in the middle. CDR3 protein: CASSPQVVLNVLTF. DNA for the CDR3: TGTGCCAGCAGCCCGCAGGTCGTTCTTAACGTCCTGACTTTC.

The rearrangement uses TRBV10-1 and TRBJ2-1; D gene uncertain. Trimming left V 4 bases short and J 0 bases short, with 10 bases between. Germline CDR1 is WNHNN and CDR2 is SYGVQD (reference sequence). This CDR3 is 15 amino acids long. The CDR3, as DNA: TGCGCCAGCAGTGGTCGAGACTTCTCCTACAATGAGCAGTTCTTC. This gives the protein CASSGRDFSYNEQFF.

The chain combines TRBV14 with TRBJ2-5, with 13 bases identical to TRBD2. The CDR3 runs 18 residues. The ends lost 5 bases at V and 0 bases at J; junction bases unmatched: 9. The germline V gene has CDR1 SGHDN and CDR2 FVKESK. The CDR3 DNA reads TGTGCCAGCAGCTCCAGGACTAGCGGGGGAAGGTACCAAGAGACCCAGTACTTC. Its translation: CASSSRTSGGRYQETQYF.

The chain has TRBV19 and TRBJ2-2, with TRBD2 matching 7 bases. Germline assignment: CDR1 LNHDA and CDR2 SQIVND (reference sequence). V lost 6 bases and J lost 6; bases outside the gene matches: 7. The CDR3 is made up of 14 amino acids. The CDR3 bases are TGTGCCAGTAGCCGGACTAGGTCGGCCGGGGAGCTGTTTTTT. Translating gives CASSRTRSAGELFF.

The CDR3 spells CASSLWEKEGTDTQYF. The DNA for the CDR3 is TGTGCCAGCAGTTTGTGGGAGAAGGAAGGCACAGATACGCAGTATTTT. This rearrangement joins TRBV28 to TRBJ2-3; possibly TRBD2 for D (5 bases). Trimming left V 3 bases short and J 1 base short, with 14 bases between. Germline CDR1 is MDHEN and CDR2 is SYDVKM. This CDR3 contains 16 residues.

This clone was counted between two and nine times. The genes are TRBV30 and TRBJ2-3, with 7 bases identical to TRBD1. Germline lookup yields CDR1 GTSNPN and CDR2 SVGIG (reference sequence). Germline trimming cut 3 bases from V and 4 bases from J; bases unmatched to any gene: 4. The length of the CDR3 is 13 residues. The CDR3 region is CAWRAGTADTQYF. The CDR3, as DNA: TGTGCCTGGAGAGCCGGGACAGCAGATACGCAGTATTTT.

The chain combines TRBV5-4 with TRBJ2-2; 10 positions match TRBD2. This CDR3 is 17 amino acids long. Germline V CDR1 and CDR2: SGHNT, YYREEE (reference sequence). V gave up 4 bases and J gave up 0 bases; unmatched junction bases: 6. CDR3 in DNA: TGTGCCAGCAGCAGATCTAGCGGGGGCACGAACACCGGGGAGCTGTTTTTT. It specifies CASSRSSGGTNTGELFF.

This sequence joins TRBV30 and TRBJ2-5, with 8 nucleotides matching TRBD2. V was pared by 1 base and J by 5 bases, with 6 bases of the junction left unmatched. Germline CDR1 GTSNPN, CDR2 SVGIG (reference sequence). The CDR3 totals 14 residues. The DNA for the CDR3 is TGTGCCTGGAGTGCCGGGGGGGCCGAGGAGACCCAGTACTTC. This sequence encodes CAWSAGGAEETQYF.

The V and J genes are TRBV27 and TRBJ2-1, with a weak D call TRBD2 (6 bases). The CDR3 runs to 21 residues. Germline CDR1 and CDR2: MNHEY and SMNVEV (reference sequence). V gave up 0 bases and J gave up 0 bases, with 24 bases separating them. The CDR3 protein is CASSLSGLGLAFGGSYNEQFF. The CDR3 DNA reads as TGTGCCAGCAGTTTATCGGGGTTAGGGCTAGCATTCGGGGGCTCCTACAATGAGCAGTTCTTC.

This chain uses TRBV24-1 with TRBJ2-2; maybe TRBD1 (5 bases). The CDR3 sequence is 13 residues long. In germline, CDR1 is KGHDR, CDR2 SFDVKD. Trimming shortened V by 5 bases and J by 4 bases, and 7 bases separated the two germline ends. CDR3 sequence (DNA): TGTGCCACCAGTGCCACAGGCACCGGGGAGCTGTTTTTT. Translated: CATSATGTGELFF.

V and J are TRBV7-2 and TRBJ2-5; 7 nucleotides agree with TRBD2. The CDR3 has 17 amino acids. Germline CDR1 reads SGHTA; CDR2 reads FQGNSA. The trim removed 2 bases at V and 0 bases at J, leaving 9 bases unmatched. For the CDR3, the DNA is TGTGCCAGCAGCTTACCTAGGCTAGCGGTGTACCAAGAGACCCAGTACTTC. Protein: CASSLPRLAVYQETQYF.

A single count supports this clone. The chain is built from TRBV28 and TRBJ2-7, with 10 nucleotides matching TRBD2. This CDR3 region has 14 residues. Germline V gives CDR1 MDHEN, CDR2 SYDVKM. V gave up 8 bases and J gave up 2 bases; unmatched junction bases: 6. The CDR3 spells CASGGLAPAYEQYF. CDR3 DNA sequence: TGTGCCAGCGGGGGACTAGCGCCAGCCTACGAGCAGTACTTC.

The rearrangement links TRBV7-9 to TRBJ1-2; D call uncertain. CDR3 length: 15 residues. Germline assignment: CDR1 SEHNR and CDR2 FQNEAQ (reference sequence). Trimming stripped 2 bases from V and 0 bases from J, with 10 bases between. The CDR3 sequence: CASSLSHSPNYGYTF. CDR3 in DNA: TGTGCCAGCAGCTTAAGCCACTCCCCTAACTATGGCTACACCTTC.

The gene calls are TRBV9 and TRBJ2-3, with 8 bases that match TRBD2. J was trimmed by 4 bases and V by 3 bases; bases with no gene match: 7. In germline, CDR1 is SGDLS, CDR2 YYNGEE. This CDR3 is 15 amino acids long. The DNA of the CDR3 is TGTGCCAGCAGCGCCTTAGCGGGGACCGCAGATACGCAGTATTTT. It translates to CASSALAGTADTQYF.

V usage is TRBV19 and J usage is TRBJ1-5; D gene uncertain. V was clipped by 4 bases and J by 5 bases, with 21 bases between them. The CDR3 is 17 residues long. CDR1 LNHDA and CDR2 SQIVND come from the germline V gene (reference sequence). This chain's CDR3 is CASSSLPLRGRYQPQHF. CDR3 DNA sequence: TGTGCCAGTAGTAGCCTACCCCTACGGGGAAGATATCAGCCCCAGCATTTT. The entire variable domain, with the rest obtained from reference TRBV19 and TRBJ1-5, is as follows: DGGITQSPKYLFRKEGQNVTLSCEQNLNHDAMYWYRQDPGQGLRLIYYSQIVNDFQKGDIAEGYSVSREKKESFPLTVTSAQKNPTAFYLCASSSLPLRGRYQPQHFGDGTRLSIL.

J is TRBJ2-3 and V is TRBV5-4; 9 nucleotides line up with TRBD2. Unmatched junction bases numbered 0, after V lost 0 bases and J lost 1 base. The CDR3 length is 15 residues. The germline V gene has CDR1 SGHNT and CDR2 YYREEE (reference sequence). The CDR3 loop is CASSLVAGGTDTQYF. For the CDR3, the DNA is TGTGCCAGCAGCTTGGTAGCGGGGGGCACAGATACGCAGTATTTT. Drawing the rest from reference TRBV5-4 and TRBJ2-3, the complete variable domain is ETGVTQSPTHLIKTRGQQVTLRCSSQSGHNTVSWYQQALGQGPQFIFQYYREEENGRGNFPPRFSGLQFPNYSSELNVNALELDDSALYLCASSLVAGGTDTQYFGPGTRLTVL.

CDR3 in DNA: TGTGCCAGCAGTTCTGTAGCGGGCCTCTCTGGGGCCAACGTCCTGACTTTC. Translating gives CASSSVAGLSGANVLTF. This chain uses TRBV28 with TRBJ2-6, with 7 bases fitting TRBD2. This CDR3 comprises 17 residues. Germline CDR1 is MDHEN and CDR2 is SYDVKM. V lost 4 bases to trimming and J lost 0 bases; unmatched junction nucleotides: 6.